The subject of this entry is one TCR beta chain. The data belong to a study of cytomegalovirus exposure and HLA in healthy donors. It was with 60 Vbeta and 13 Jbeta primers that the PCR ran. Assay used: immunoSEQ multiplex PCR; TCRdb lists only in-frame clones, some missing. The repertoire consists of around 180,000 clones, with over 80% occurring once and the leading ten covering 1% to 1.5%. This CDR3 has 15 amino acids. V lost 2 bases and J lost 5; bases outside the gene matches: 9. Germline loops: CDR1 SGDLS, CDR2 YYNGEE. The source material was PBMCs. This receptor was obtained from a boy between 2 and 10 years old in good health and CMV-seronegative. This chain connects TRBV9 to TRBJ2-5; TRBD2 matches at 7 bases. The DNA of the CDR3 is TGTGCCAGCAGCGTCGAGGGAGGGCCGGGGGAGACCCAGTACTTC. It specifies CASSVEGGPGETQYF.